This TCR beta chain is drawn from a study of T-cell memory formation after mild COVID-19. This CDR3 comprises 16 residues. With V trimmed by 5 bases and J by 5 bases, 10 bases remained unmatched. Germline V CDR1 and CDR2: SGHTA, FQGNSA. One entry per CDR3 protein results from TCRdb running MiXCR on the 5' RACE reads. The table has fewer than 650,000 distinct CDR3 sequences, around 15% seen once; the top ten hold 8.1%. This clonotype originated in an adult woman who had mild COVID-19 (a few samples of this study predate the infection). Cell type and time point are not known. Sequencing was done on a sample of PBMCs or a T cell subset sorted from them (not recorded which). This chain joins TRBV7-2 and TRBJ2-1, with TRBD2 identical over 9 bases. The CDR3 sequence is CASSPRREGLDNEQFF. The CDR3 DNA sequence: TGTGCCAGCAGCCCGAGGCGGGAGGGCCTGGACAATGAGCAGTTCTTC. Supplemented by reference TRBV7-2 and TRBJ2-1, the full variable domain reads GAGVSQSPSNKVTEKGKDVELRCDPISGHTALYWYRQSLGQGLEFLIYFQGNSAPDKSGLPSDRFSAERTGGSVSTLTIQRTQQEDSAVYLCASSPRREGLDNEQFFGPGTRLTVL.